A single sample is the source of the 26 T cell receptor beta chains below, sequenced in a study of cytomegalovirus exposure and HLA in healthy donors. Use of 60 Vbeta and 13 Jbeta primers characterized the PCR. Assay used: immunoSEQ multiplex PCR; TCRdb lists only in-frame clones, some missing. The sample carries more than 100,000 clones, roughly four fifths recorded once. Sequenced material: PBMCs. Every receptor here comes from a woman aged 55-69 years in good health and CMV-seronegative.

This rearrangement joins TRBV7-3 to TRBJ2-2; D is unclear. Per the germline V gene, CDR1 is SGHTA and CDR2 is FQGTGA. The CDR3 is made up of 16 amino acids. Trimming took 5 bases from V and 6 from J, leaving 19 bases between them. The CDR3 coding sequence is TGTGCCAGCAGCCCAATAGGCGGAAGTACGTCCGGGGAGCTGTTTTTT. It encodes CASSPIGGSTSGELFF.

This clone was found a few times. The rearrangement uses TRBV19 and TRBJ1-1; 10 bases align to TRBD1. This CDR3 is 14 amino acids long. V was pared by 4 bases and J by 5 bases, with 4 bases of the junction left unmatched. CDR1 is LNHDA and CDR2 is SQIVND in the germline V gene (reference sequence). The CDR3, as DNA: TGTGCCAGTAGTAACCGACAGGGGGCGACTGAAGCTTTCTTT. Its protein product is CASSNRQGATEAFF.

J is TRBJ1-5 and V is TRBV5-8, with D unclear. Trimming pared 2 bases from V and 7 bases from J, leaving 7 bases between. Germline-derived CDR1 and CDR2 are SGHTS and YDEGEE. The CDR3 is 12 amino acids. CDR3: CASSFLRQPQHF. The CDR3 nucleotides read TGTGCCAGCAGCTTCCTGCGGCAGCCCCAGCATTTT.

The V call is TRBV6-1, the J call TRBJ2-5, with 11 bases aligning to TRBD2. The assigned J gene may be wrong: the sequence end matches TRBJ2-7 better. Germline loops: CDR1 MNHNS, CDR2 SASEGT. There are 18 residues in the CDR3. The CDR3 region has the DNA TGTGCCAGCAGTGAAAATTACGTTCTAGCGGGAGGAAACTACGAGCAGTACTTC. This sequence encodes CASSENYVLAGGNYEQYF.

The chain has TRBV18 and TRBJ1-1; perhaps TRBD1 as D (5 bases). The V and J ends lost 3 bases and 1 base respectively, with 9 bases between them. The CDR3 contains 14 residues. Germline lookup yields CDR1 KGHSH and CDR2 LQKENI. CDR3 nucleotides: TGTGCCAGCTCACCTGACAGCACGAACACTGAAGCTTTCTTT. Protein sequence: CASSPDSTNTEAFF. Looking up the rest from reference TRBV18 and TRBJ1-1 gives the full variable domain: NAGVMQNPRHLVRRRGQEARLRCSPMKGHSHVYWYRQLPEEGLKFMVYLQKENIIDESGMPKERFSAEFPKEGPSILRIQQVVRGDSAAYFCASSPDSTNTEAFFGQGTRLTVV.

This clone was detected only a few times. The chain employs TRBV7-8 and TRBJ1-4; no definite D call. The CDR3 is 13 amino acids. Germline-derived CDR1 and CDR2 are SGHVS and FQNEAQ. Trimming removed 3 bases from V and 8 bases from J, with 10 bases in between. CDR3 protein: CASSFLGREKLFF. The CDR3 DNA reads TGTGCCAGCAGCTTTCTGGGCCGCGAAAAACTGTTTTTT.

This chain connects TRBV30 to TRBJ1-5; tentative D call: TRBD1 (5 bases). Looked up from germline, CDR1 is GTSNPN and CDR2 is SVGIG (reference sequence). V lost 2 bases and J lost 0, with 11 bases in between. The CDR3 covers 15 residues. DNA of the CDR3: TGTGCCTGGAGTTCCGGGACTAATAGCAATCAGCCCCAGCATTTT. Translating it yields CAWSSGTNSNQPQHF. The variable domain in full, completed from reference TRBV30 and TRBJ1-5, reads SQTIHQWPATLVQPVGSPLSLECTVEGTSNPNLYWYRQAAGRGLQLLFYSVGIGQISSEVPQNLSASRPQDRQFILSSKKLLLSDSGFYLCAWSSGTNSNQPQHFGDGTRLSIL.

Comment on this clone: Germline and junction disagree at one end, which may indicate a read error. The chain couples TRBV7-9 to TRBJ1-1; D may be TRBD1 (6 bases). Germline CDR1 SEHNR, CDR2 FQNEAQ (reference sequence). CDR3 size: 14 residues. For the CDR3, the DNA is TGTTCCAGCAGCTTAGCTAGGGGGTACACTGAAGCTTTCTTT. As protein: CSSSLARGYTEAFF.

The genes are TRBV27 and TRBJ2-5, with 8 bases aligning to TRBD1. The junction had 9 bases not matched to a gene; V was cut back by 6 bases and J by 3 bases. Germline values: CDR1 MNHEY, CDR2 SMNVEV (reference sequence). The CDR3 totals 15 residues. CDR3 coding DNA: TGTGCCAGCAGAGAACTAGGGACAGGAAAAGAGACCCAGTACTTC. Its protein is CASRELGTGKETQYF.

Worth noting for this clone: Other DNA sequences in the sample encode the same CDR3. This chain joins TRBV5-1 and TRBJ2-7, with 7 bases identical to TRBD2. The CDR3 runs to 14 residues. CDR1 SGHRS and CDR2 YFSETQ come from the germline V gene. The V segment lost 3 bases and the J segment 2 bases; nucleotides outside the gene matches: 5. The CDR3 is CASSSTGTTYEQYF. As DNA, the CDR3 is TGCGCCAGCAGCTCCACCGGGACTACCTACGAGCAGTACTTC. Based on the CDR3 plus reference TRBV5-1 and TRBJ2-7, the full variable domain is KAGVTQTPRYLIKTRGQQVTLSCSPISGHRSVSWYQQTPGQGLQFLFEYFSETQRNKGNFPGRFSGRQFSNSRSEMNVSTLELGDSALYLCASSSTGTTYEQYFGPGTRLTVT.

This chain joins TRBV7-6 and TRBJ2-3, with D perhaps TRBD2 (6 bases). Trimming pared 1 base from V and 4 bases from J, leaving 18 bases between. This CDR3 is built from 17 residues. Germline-derived CDR1 and CDR2 are SGHVS and FNYEAQ. The CDR3 region is CASSLERTIKAADTQYF. DNA of the CDR3: TGTGCCAGCAGCTTAGAAAGGACTATAAAGGCGGCAGATACGCAGTATTTT.

This clone was observed a handful of times. This sequence joins TRBV4-2 and TRBJ2-5; 7 bases agree with TRBD2. CDR3 length: 16 amino acids. Germline V CDR1 and CDR2: LGHNA, YNFKEQ. V was clipped by 4 bases and J by 2 bases; unmatched bases: 10. The CDR3 reads CASSRGGLGRQETQYF. CDR3 in DNA: TGTGCCAGCAGCCGGGGGGGACTCGGACGTCAAGAGACCCAGTACTTC.

The rearrangement links TRBV2 to TRBJ2-7; 11 bases map to TRBD2. V shed 5 bases and J 9 bases; nucleotides not matched to a gene: 27. Germline CDR1 SNHLY, CDR2 FYNNEI. There are 20 residues in the CDR3. The CDR3 reads CASSSNSGTSGFQSVIAQYF. The CDR3 region has the DNA TGTGCCAGCAGTTCCAATTCCGGGACTAGCGGTTTTCAAAGTGTAATTGCGCAGTACTTC.

The chain couples TRBV15 to TRBJ2-5; 8 bases are a match to TRBD2. V shed 9 bases, J shed 5 bases, and the junction held 11 bases outside the gene matches. CDR1 is LNHNV and CDR2 is YYDKDF in the germline V gene (reference sequence). The CDR3 extends over 14 amino acids. The CDR3 here is CATGTTSGGETQYF. As DNA, the CDR3 is TGTGCCACGGGGACTACATCGGGAGGGGAGACCCAGTACTTC.

This clone appeared a single time. The chain has TRBV2 and TRBJ2-2; 9 bases match TRBD2. The V gene's germline CDR1 is SNHLY and CDR2 FYNNEI. The CDR3 extends over 14 amino acids. V lost 7 bases to trimming and J lost 5 bases; unmatched junction nucleotides: 5. This CDR3 reads CASTATSGTGELFF. The CDR3 nucleotides read TGTGCCAGCACCGCGACTAGCGGAACCGGGGAGCTGTTTTTT.

This chain connects TRBV5-4 to TRBJ2-7; a possible D gene is TRBD2 (6 bases). V lost 0 bases and J 6 bases, leaving 13 bases between the germline ends. This CDR3 comprises 14 residues. The germline CDR1 and CDR2 sequences are SGHNT and YYREEE (reference sequence). The CDR3 region is CASSLAGREAEQYF. CDR3 bases: TGTGCCAGCAGCTTGGCGGGCAGGGAGGCCGAGCAGTACTTC.

V usage is TRBV28 and J usage is TRBJ2-3; 7 bases fit TRBD1. In germline, CDR1 is MDHEN, CDR2 SYDVKM. This CDR3 is 14 amino acids long. Trimming cost V 4 bases and J 4 bases; bases outside gene matches: 5. The CDR3 loop reads CASSSRGPPDTQYF. The DNA of the CDR3 is TGTGCCAGCAGTTCGAGGGGGCCCCCAGATACGCAGTATTTT.

The chain employs TRBV11-2 and TRBJ1-5, with D perhaps TRBD1 (5 bases). Germline V gene data show CDR1 as SGHAT and CDR2 as FQNNGV. Trimming took 5 bases from V and 4 from J, leaving 21 bases between them. This CDR3 spans 17 amino acids. The CDR3 here is CASSPSDLGGYNQPQHF. CDR3 bases: TGTGCCAGCAGCCCGTCGGACCTCGGGGGGTATAATCAGCCCCAGCATTTT.

This clone was seen once. J is TRBJ2-5 and V is TRBV27, with TRBD1 identical over 8 bases. The DNA end favors TRBJ2-7, so the J call may be wrong. The CDR3 sequence is 15 residues long. Germline V gives CDR1 MNHEY, CDR2 SMNVEV (reference sequence). The CDR3, as DNA: TGTGCCAGCAGTTTATCTTTGGACAGGGCGACCGAGCAGTACTTC. Its translation is CASSLSLDRATEQYF.

The chain recombines TRBV28 with TRBJ2-7; TRBD2 matches 7 bases. In germline, CDR1 is MDHEN, CDR2 SYDVKM. J lost 2 bases, V lost 6 bases, and 7 bases had no gene match. The CDR3 length is 14 residues. This CDR3 reads CASRGGRGAYEQYF. The CDR3 DNA sequence: TGTGCCAGCAGGGGGGGACGGGGGGCCTACGAGCAGTACTTC.

The chain has TRBV5-1 and TRBJ1-2; 9 bases line up with TRBD1. Germline loops: CDR1 SGHRS, CDR2 YFSETQ. The CDR3 loop spans 14 amino acids. The V segment lost 6 bases and the J segment 4 bases; nucleotides outside the gene matches: 7. CDR3 DNA sequence: TGCGCCAGCACCGAAACGACAGGGGGCTATGGCTACACCTTC. Translating it yields CASTETTGGYGYTF.

The gene calls are TRBV6-1 and TRBJ1-6; D unclear. CDR3 length: 14 residues. The germline V and J ends were trimmed by 3 bases and 8 bases, with 11 bases remaining between them. Germline CDR1 and CDR2: MNHNS and SASEGT. This CDR3 reads CASSEVGIDSPLHF. The DNA of the CDR3 is TGTGCCAGCAGTGAGGTGGGCATCGATTCACCCCTCCACTTT.

Written as DNA, the CDR3 is TGCAGCGCCCGGAGAGGCAGGGACACTAACTATGGCTACACCTTC. It encodes CSARRGRDTNYGYTF. The V gene is TRBV29-1, the J gene TRBJ1-2, with D tentatively TRBD1 (6 bases). Looked up from germline, CDR1 is SQVTM and CDR2 is ANQGSEA. The length of the CDR3 is 15 residues. Trimming removed 7 bases at V and 0 bases at J, with 18 bases between.

Here the CDR3 DNA reads TGCGCCAGCAGACCCTGGACAGGGGATTATCAGCCCCAGCATTTT. The encoded protein is CASRPWTGDYQPQHF. The chain combines TRBV5-1 with TRBJ1-5, with 9 nucleotides matching TRBD1. V lost 5 bases to trimming and J lost 5 bases; unmatched junction nucleotides: 8. The CDR3 totals 15 residues. Germline values: CDR1 SGHRS, CDR2 YFSETQ.

V and J are TRBV13 and TRBJ2-7, with 7 bases that match TRBD1. CDR1 and CDR2 from the germline V gene are PRHDT and FYEKMQ (reference sequence). V dropped 5 bases and J dropped 2; count of bases not matched to a gene: 3. The CDR3 runs 13 residues. CDR3 residues: CASSEGQPYEQYF. CDR3 sequence (DNA): TGTGCCAGCAGCGAGGGACAGCCCTACGAGCAGTACTTC.

About this clone itself: In the same sample, other DNA sequences code for this CDR3. The rearrangement links TRBV5-1 to TRBJ2-3; D gene unclear. Germline CDR1 and CDR2: SGHRS and YFSETQ. This CDR3 has 12 amino acids. The V gene lost 3 bases and the J gene lost 2 bases, with 4 bases spanning the gap. The CDR3 DNA follows: TGCGCCAGCAGCTCTCCCACAGATACGCAGTATTTT. This sequence encodes CASSSPTDTQYF.